This T cell receptor (beta chain) was recorded in a study of blood T cell repertoires in COVID-19. Some clones are missing from TCRdb's copy, which holds only in-frame ones; the method was immunoSEQ multiplex PCR. Counted here are approximately 34,000 clones, around 90% occurring once; the ten biggest clones make up about 14%. What was sequenced was peripheral blood. This receptor was identified in a man in his 60s with active COVID-19.

The CDR3 region is CASSPPAGGQYNEQFF. DNA of the CDR3: TGTGCCAGCAGCCCCCCTGCGGGGGGGCAATACAATGAGCAGTTCTTC. V and J are TRBV13 and TRBJ2-1, with 9 nucleotides matching TRBD2. The CDR3 runs to 16 residues. In germline, CDR1 is PRHDT, CDR2 FYEKMQ (reference sequence). V lost 5 bases, J lost 4 bases, and 9 bases stayed unmatched.